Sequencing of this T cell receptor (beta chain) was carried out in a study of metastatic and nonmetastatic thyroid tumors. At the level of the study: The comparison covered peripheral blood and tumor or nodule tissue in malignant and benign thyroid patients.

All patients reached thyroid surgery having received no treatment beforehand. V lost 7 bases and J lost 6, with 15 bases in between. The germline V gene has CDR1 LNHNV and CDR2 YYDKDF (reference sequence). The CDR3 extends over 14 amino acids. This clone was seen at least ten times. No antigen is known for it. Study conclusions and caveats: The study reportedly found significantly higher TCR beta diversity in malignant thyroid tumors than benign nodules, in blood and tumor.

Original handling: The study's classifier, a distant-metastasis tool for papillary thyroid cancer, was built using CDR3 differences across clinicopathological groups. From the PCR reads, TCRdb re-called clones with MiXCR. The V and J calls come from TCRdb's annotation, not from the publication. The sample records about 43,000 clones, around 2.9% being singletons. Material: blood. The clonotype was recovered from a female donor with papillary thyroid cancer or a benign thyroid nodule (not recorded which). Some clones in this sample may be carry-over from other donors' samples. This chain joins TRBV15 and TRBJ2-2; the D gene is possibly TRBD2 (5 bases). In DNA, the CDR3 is TGTGCCACCACGGACTCCGGCATGCCCGGGGAGCTGTTTTTT. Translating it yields CATTDSGMPGELFF.